This TCR beta chain was captured in a study of blood T cell repertoires in COVID-19. Study-wide background: PBMCs, B-cell-depleted T cells, or T cells provided the cDNA or gDNA that made up the material.

Generated by immunoSEQ multiplex PCR, the TCRdb table keeps only in-frame clones and is missing some. The table shows about 230,000 clones, with 65% to 90% occurring only once. The CDR3 spans 15 residues. The germline V gene encodes CDR1 SNHLY and CDR2 FYNNEI. J gave up 0 bases and V 7 bases, and 6 bases lay outside the gene matches. Sequencing was carried out using peripheral blood. The TCR sequence derives from a woman aged 45-65 years with acute or convalescent COVID-19. The J gene is TRBJ1-3, the V gene TRBV2; 7 nucleotides line up with TRBD1. CDR3 sequence reads: CASKTGITSGNTIYF. The CDR3 DNA follows: TGTGCCAGCAAGACAGGGATCACCTCTGGAAACACCATATATTTT.